A single sample is the source of the 25 T cell receptor beta chains below, sequenced in a study of blood T cell repertoires in COVID-19. Method: immunoSEQ multiplex PCR; TCRdb's copy keeps in-frame clones and lacks some. In the table there are approximately 52,000 clones, roughly 84% of which are singletons. The sequencing input was peripheral blood. The receptors here all came from a woman older than 75 with acute or convalescent COVID-19.

The chain has TRBV18 and TRBJ2-1, with D maybe TRBD2 (5 bases). This CDR3 is built from 13 residues. Germline-derived CDR1 and CDR2 are KGHSH and LQKENI. With 2 bases removed from V and 9 bases from J, the gap between germline ends came to 11 bases. The CDR3 here is CASSPETRVEQFF. CDR3 coding DNA: TGTGCCAGCTCACCAGAAACTAGGGTTGAGCAGTTCTTC.

This clone was seen once. This sequence joins TRBV5-6 and TRBJ1-2; possibly TRBD1 for D (5 bases). The CDR3 has 15 amino acids. The V end was cut by 6 bases, the J end by 4 bases, with 19 bases between. From germline, CDR1 is SGHDT and CDR2 YYEEEE. The CDR3 is CASTQVGIQSYGYTF. The CDR3 DNA sequence: TGTGCCAGCACACAGGTGGGGATCCAGAGCTATGGCTACACCTTC.

The CDR3 nucleotides read TGCGCCAGCAGCCCCCGGGGTGGGGGGGCTTTTGATTCACCCCTCCACTTT. Translated, it gives CASSPRGGGAFDSPLHF. The chain employs TRBV5-1 and TRBJ1-6; D may be TRBD1 (6 bases). Germline assignment: CDR1 SGHRS and CDR2 YFSETQ. V lost 4 bases and J lost 8, with 22 bases in between. This CDR3 has 17 residues.

This chain joins TRBV7-3 and TRBJ1-3; D gene uncertain. The germline CDR1 and CDR2 sequences are SGHTA and FQGTGA. The CDR3 is 13 amino acids. The germline V and J ends were trimmed by 5 bases and 4 bases, with 9 bases remaining between them. CDR3 sequence reads: CASSPRGGNTIYF. The DNA for the CDR3 is TGTGCCAGCAGCCCCAGAGGCGGAAACACCATATATTTT. The whole variable domain, filled in from reference TRBV7-3 and TRBJ1-3, reads GAGVSQTPSNKVTEKGKYVELRCDPISGHTALYWYRQSLGQGPEFLIYFQGTGAADDSGLPNDRFFAVRPEGSVSTLKIQRTERGDSAVYLCASSPRGGNTIYFGEGSWLTVV.

This clone is categorized as medium-sized (0.01 to 0.1%). V gene TRBV4-1 combines with J gene TRBJ1-2; no definite D call. This CDR3 region has 14 residues. V gave up 1 base and J gave up 3 bases, with 9 bases separating them. Germline values: CDR1 MGHRA, CDR2 YSYEKL. The DNA of the CDR3 is TGCGCCAGCAGCCAAGCACTAACCGACTATGGCTACACCTTC. Its translation is CASSQALTDYGYTF.

This chain joins TRBV19 and TRBJ2-7; 8 nucleotides match TRBD2. Germline assignment: CDR1 LNHDA and CDR2 SQIVND (reference sequence). The V segment lost 2 bases and the J segment 3 bases; nucleotides outside the gene matches: 6. The CDR3 consists of 15 residues. In DNA, the CDR3 is TGTGCCAGTAGTATACTAGCGGGCGGACACTACGAGCAGTACTTC. This gives the protein CASSILAGGHYEQYF.

In its sample, this clone was seen a few times. The rearrangement joins TRBV30 to TRBJ1-4; D unclear. This CDR3 is built from 12 residues. Germline CDR1 is GTSNPN and CDR2 is SVGIG (reference sequence). V lost 6 bases, J lost 0 bases, and 5 bases lay in between. In DNA form, the CDR3 reads TGTGCCTGCCGTTCAACTAATGAAAAACTGTTTTTT. Protein sequence: CACRSTNEKLFF.

As concerns this clone: This specimen includes other DNA sequences encoding the same CDR3. The genes are TRBV28 and TRBJ1-5; D is unresolved. V lost 1 base, J lost 6 bases, and 4 bases lay in between. The CDR3 loop spans 12 amino acids. Germline CDR1 MDHEN, CDR2 SYDVKM. As DNA, the CDR3 is TGTGCCAGCAGTTTATCAGGTCAGCCCCAGCATTTT. It encodes CASSLSGQPQHF.

The chain couples TRBV11-2 to TRBJ1-2; D is perhaps TRBD1 (5 bases). The CDR3 is made up of 16 amino acids. The germline V and J ends were trimmed by 5 bases and 4 bases, with 20 bases remaining between them. CDR1 and CDR2 (germline): SGHAT, FQNNGV. CDR3 loop: CASSPSPGIGAYGYTF. CDR3 nucleotides: TGTGCCAGCAGCCCAAGTCCAGGGATAGGGGCCTATGGCTACACCTTC.

This clone was observed a single time. The chain employs TRBV10-3 and TRBJ1-2, with TRBD1 matching over 7 bases. This CDR3 is built from 15 residues. The ends lost 4 bases at V and 2 bases at J; junction bases unmatched: 7. CDR1 and CDR2 (germline): ENHRY, SYGVKD. The chain's CDR3 is CAISAGDSSNYGYTF. CDR3 bases: TGTGCCATCAGTGCCGGGGACAGCTCAAACTATGGCTACACCTTC.

This clone has a single count. The chain uses TRBV11-3 and TRBJ2-7; no clear D. The CDR3 is 14 residues long. The germline gives CDR1 SGHNT, CDR2 YENEEA. Trimming shortened V by 0 bases and J by 6 bases, and 12 bases separated the two germline ends. CDR3 region: CASSLDRTFGEQYF. The CDR3 DNA reads TGTGCCAGCAGCTTAGATCGTACGTTCGGCGAGCAGTACTTC. The entire variable domain, with the rest obtained from reference TRBV11-3 and TRBJ2-7, is as follows: EAGVVQSPRYKIIEKKQPVAFWCNPISGHNTLYWYLQNLGQGPELLIRYENEEAVDDSQLPKDRFSAERLKGVDSTLKIQPAELGDSAVYLCASSLDRTFGEQYFGPGTRLTVT.

CDR3 DNA: TGCGCCAGCAGCGGTACCGGGACAGGGGGTGGCGAGCAGTACTTC. Translated, it gives CASSGTGTGGGEQYF. V is TRBV5-1 and J is TRBJ2-7; 11 nucleotides align to TRBD1. Germline V gene sequence: CDR1 SGHRS, CDR2 YFSETQ. The CDR3 contains 15 residues. V lost 4 bases and J lost 6; bases outside the gene matches: 9.

This clone was detected a few times. A read error may produce the germline difference seen at one junction end. This rearrangement joins TRBV11-2 to TRBJ1-5, with a weak D call TRBD1 (5 bases). Looked up from germline, CDR1 is SGHAT and CDR2 is FQNNGV. The CDR3 extends over 14 amino acids. The CDR3 nucleotides are TGTGCCAGCAGCTTAAAAGACAGCACTCAGCCCCAGCATTTT. Translating gives CASSLKDSTQPQHF.

The CDR3 region is CATSGTGDTQYF. CDR3 bases: TGTGCCACCAGTGGGACTGGAGATACGCAGTATTTT. V and J are TRBV24-1 and TRBJ2-3; D possibly corresponds to TRBD2 (5 bases). Germline values: CDR1 KGHDR, CDR2 SFDVKD. V was shortened by 5 bases and J by 5 bases, with 7 bases between the two germline ends. This CDR3 spans 12 amino acids.

The chain links TRBV19 to TRBJ1-1, with a tentative D call TRBD1 (5 bases). Germline V gene lookup returns CDR1 LNHDA and CDR2 SQIVND (reference sequence). V shed 2 bases and J shed 3 bases, with 13 bases lying between them. This CDR3 has 15 amino acids. DNA of the CDR3: TGTGCCAGTAGTATACAAGGGGCGATGGACACTGAAGCTTTCTTT. Translating gives CASSIQGAMDTEAFF.

The V gene is TRBV5-1, the J gene TRBJ1-2; TRBD1 matches at 10 bases. CDR1 SGHRS and CDR2 YFSETQ come from the germline V gene. The CDR3 sequence is 14 residues long. V lost 4 bases and J lost 5; bases outside the gene matches: 5. The CDR3 DNA sequence: TGCGCCAGCAGCGGGGGGACAGGGGAGTATGGCTACACCTTC. Its translation: CASSGGTGEYGYTF.

The chain recombines TRBV6-6 with TRBJ2-1; 7 bases line up with TRBD1. The CDR3 length is 14 residues. With 0 bases clipped from V and 4 bases from J, the junction kept 0 bases outside the gene matches. Per germline, CDR1 MNHNY and CDR2 SVGAGI (reference sequence). The DNA of the CDR3 is TGTGCCAGCAGTTACTCGGGACAGTACAATGAGCAGTTCTTC. This gives the protein CASSYSGQYNEQFF.

J is TRBJ2-4 and V is TRBV5-4, with no clear D. Trimming left V 4 bases short and J 0 bases short, with 11 bases between. Germline V gene data show CDR1 as SGHNT and CDR2 as YYREEE (reference sequence). There are 15 residues in the CDR3. The CDR3 loop reads CASSRATEAKNIQYF. The CDR3, as DNA: TGTGCCAGCAGCCGTGCTACCGAAGCCAAAAACATTCAGTACTTC.

This clone has only a few counts. The rearrangement joins TRBV24-1 to TRBJ2-5; TRBD2 aligns across 9 bases. Unmatched junction bases numbered 3, after V lost 3 bases and J lost 2 bases. CDR3 length equals 15 residues. CDR1 and CDR2 (germline): KGHDR, SFDVKD. The CDR3 bases are TGTGCCACCAGTGATCCGCGGGGGGGGCAAGAGACCCAGTACTTC. As protein: CATSDPRGGQETQYF.

V and J are TRBV1 and TRBJ2-3; TRBD2, as called in the table, went unchecked against the DNA. TRBV1 is labeled a pseudogene. There are 16 residues in the CDR3. CDR3 sequence reads: CTSSPDSRGRPDTQYF. DNA for the CDR3: TGCACCAGCAGCCCCGACTCTCGGGGGAGACCAGATACGCAGTATTTT.

This chain links TRBV11-2 with TRBJ1-6, with 9 bases aligning to TRBD1. This CDR3 has 17 amino acids. The V gene's germline CDR1 is SGHAT and CDR2 FQNNGV. After removal of 5 bases from V and 7 bases from J, the junction contained 12 bases not matched to a gene. The CDR3 is CASSPPGQGAINSPLHF. The CDR3, as DNA: TGTGCCAGCAGCCCGCCGGGACAGGGTGCAATCAATTCACCCCTCCACTTT.

The chain uses TRBV18 and TRBJ1-4, with 8 bases aligning to TRBD1. The V gene end was trimmed by 3 bases and the J gene end by 0 bases; junction bases not matched to a gene: 3. CDR1 and CDR2 (germline): KGHSH, LQKENI. CDR3 length equals 16 residues. The CDR3 here is CASSPHRGATNEKLFF. The CDR3 bases are TGTGCCAGCTCACCCCACAGGGGGGCAACTAATGAAAAACTGTTTTTT.

This clone appeared once. This chain uses TRBV7-6 with TRBJ2-2, with D possibly being TRBD1 (6 bases). This CDR3 comprises 15 residues. With 1 base removed from V and 7 bases from J, the gap between germline ends came to 13 bases. Germline values: CDR1 SGHVS, CDR2 FNYEAQ. Written as DNA, the CDR3 is TGTGCCAGCAGCTTAGGTCAGGGGCAGAGCGGGGAGCTGTTTTTT. It codes for CASSLGQGQSGELFF.

This chain connects TRBV5-1 to TRBJ1-6; tentatively, D is TRBD1 (5 bases). V was trimmed by 4 bases and J by 9 bases, leaving 20 bases between them. Germline CDR1 SGHRS, CDR2 YFSETQ. The CDR3 contains 16 residues. The DNA of the CDR3 is TGCGCCAGCAGCCCAGAGTCAGGGCGCGTAGGTTCACCCCTCCACTTT. This sequence encodes CASSPESGRVGSPLHF.

V and J are TRBV7-2 and TRBJ2-7; TRBD2 aligns across 12 bases. V was pared by 6 bases and J by 4 bases, with 10 bases of the junction left unmatched. The CDR3 loop spans 16 amino acids. The germline CDR1 and CDR2 sequences are SGHTA and FQGNSA. The CDR3 bases are TGTGCCAGCAGTATCAGAACGGGACTAGCGGGTTACGAGCAGTACTTC. Protein product: CASSIRTGLAGYEQYF.